This T cell receptor (beta chain) was identified during a study of cytomegalovirus exposure and HLA in healthy donors. V lost 5 bases and J 2 bases, leaving 9 bases between the germline ends. CDR3 length: 13 residues. In germline, CDR1 is SGHTA, CDR2 FQGNSA. In this sample, this clone turned up a few times. PCR involved 60 Vbeta and 13 Jbeta primers. The table came from immunoSEQ multiplex PCR; TCRdb's copy has only in-frame clones and leaves some out. This sample carries about 150,000 clones, around 73% of them seen once, and the ten largest clones take 1.4%. Material: PBMCs. The sequence was collected from a male donor in good health and CMV-seronegative. The chain couples TRBV7-2 to TRBJ2-5, with D perhaps TRBD1 (6 bases). This CDR3 reads CASSPGQQETQYF. Written as DNA, the CDR3 is TGTGCCAGCAGCCCCGGACAGCAAGAGACCCAGTACTTC.